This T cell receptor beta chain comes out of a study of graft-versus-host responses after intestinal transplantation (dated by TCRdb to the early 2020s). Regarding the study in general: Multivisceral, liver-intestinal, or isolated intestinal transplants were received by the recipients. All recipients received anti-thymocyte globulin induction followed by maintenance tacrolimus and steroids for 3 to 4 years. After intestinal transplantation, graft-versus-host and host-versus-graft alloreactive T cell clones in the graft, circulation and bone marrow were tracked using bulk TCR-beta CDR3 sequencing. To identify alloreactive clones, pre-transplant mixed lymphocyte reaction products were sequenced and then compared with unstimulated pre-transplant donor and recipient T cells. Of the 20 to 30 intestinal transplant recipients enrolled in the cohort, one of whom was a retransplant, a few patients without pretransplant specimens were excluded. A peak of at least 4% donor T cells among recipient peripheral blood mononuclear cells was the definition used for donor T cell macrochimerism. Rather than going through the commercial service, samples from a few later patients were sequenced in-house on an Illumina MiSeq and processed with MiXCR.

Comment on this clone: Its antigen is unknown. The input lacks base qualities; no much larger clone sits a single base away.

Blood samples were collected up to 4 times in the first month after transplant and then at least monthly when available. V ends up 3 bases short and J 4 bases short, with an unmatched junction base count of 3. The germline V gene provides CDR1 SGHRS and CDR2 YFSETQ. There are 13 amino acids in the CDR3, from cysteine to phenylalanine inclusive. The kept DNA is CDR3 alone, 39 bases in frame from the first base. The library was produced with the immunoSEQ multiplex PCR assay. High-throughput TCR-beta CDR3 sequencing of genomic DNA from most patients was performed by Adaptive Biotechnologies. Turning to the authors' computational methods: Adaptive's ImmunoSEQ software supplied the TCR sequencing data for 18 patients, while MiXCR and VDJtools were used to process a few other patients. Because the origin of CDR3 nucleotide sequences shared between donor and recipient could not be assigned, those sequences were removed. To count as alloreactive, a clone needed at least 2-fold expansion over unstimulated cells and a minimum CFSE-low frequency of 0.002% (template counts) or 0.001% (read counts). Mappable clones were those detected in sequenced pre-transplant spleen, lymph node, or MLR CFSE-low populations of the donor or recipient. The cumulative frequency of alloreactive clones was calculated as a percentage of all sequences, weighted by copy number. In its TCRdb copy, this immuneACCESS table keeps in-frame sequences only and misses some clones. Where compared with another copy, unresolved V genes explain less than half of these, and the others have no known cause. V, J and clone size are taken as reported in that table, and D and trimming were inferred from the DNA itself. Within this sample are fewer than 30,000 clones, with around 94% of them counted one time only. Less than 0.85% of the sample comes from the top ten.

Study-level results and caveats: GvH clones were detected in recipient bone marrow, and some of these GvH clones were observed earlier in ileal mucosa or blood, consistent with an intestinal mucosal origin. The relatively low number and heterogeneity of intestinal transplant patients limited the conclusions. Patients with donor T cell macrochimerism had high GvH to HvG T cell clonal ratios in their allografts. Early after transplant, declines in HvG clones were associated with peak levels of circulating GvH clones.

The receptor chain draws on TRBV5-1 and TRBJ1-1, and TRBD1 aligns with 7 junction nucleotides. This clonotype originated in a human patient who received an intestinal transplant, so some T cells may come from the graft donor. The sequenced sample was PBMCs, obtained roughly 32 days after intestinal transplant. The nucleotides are TGCGCCAGCAGCTGGGACAGAGGCACTGAAGCTTTCTTT. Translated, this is CASSWDRGTEAFF.